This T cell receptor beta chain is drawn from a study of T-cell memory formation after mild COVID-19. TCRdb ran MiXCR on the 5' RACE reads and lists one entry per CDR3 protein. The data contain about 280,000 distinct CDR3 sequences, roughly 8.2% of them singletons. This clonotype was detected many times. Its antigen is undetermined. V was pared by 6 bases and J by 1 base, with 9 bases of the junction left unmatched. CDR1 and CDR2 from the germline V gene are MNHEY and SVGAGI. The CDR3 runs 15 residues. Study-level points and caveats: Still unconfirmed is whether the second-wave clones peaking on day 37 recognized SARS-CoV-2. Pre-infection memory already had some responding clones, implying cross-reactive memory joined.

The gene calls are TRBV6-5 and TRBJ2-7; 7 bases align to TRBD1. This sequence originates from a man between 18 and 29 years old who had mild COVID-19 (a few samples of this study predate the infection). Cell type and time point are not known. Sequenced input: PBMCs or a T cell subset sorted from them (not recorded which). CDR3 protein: CASSQLGDSSYEQYV. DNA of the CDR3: TGTGCCAGCAGCCAGCTCGGGGACAGTTCCTACGAGCAGTACGTC.